These 23 T cell receptor beta chains were sequenced from one sample in a study of blood T cell repertoires in COVID-19. Using immunoSEQ multiplex PCR, the repertoire was profiled, and TCRdb retains in-frame clones only, with some absent. The sample has 200,000 or so clones, approximately 86% seen once. Material for sequencing was peripheral blood. The receptors here all came from a man aged 65 to 79 with active or convalescent COVID-19.

The rearrangement joins TRBV5-4 to TRBJ2-1, with 10 nucleotides matching TRBD2. This CDR3 contains 15 residues. V gave up 2 bases and J gave up 5 bases; unmatched junction bases: 4. Germline loops: CDR1 SGHNT, CDR2 YYREEE (reference sequence). This CDR3 is CASSFSGGLNNEQFF. The CDR3 DNA reads as TGTGCCAGCAGCTTTAGCGGGGGGTTGAACAATGAGCAGTTCTTC.

The chain's CDR3 is CASSYGQGNYGYTF. CDR3 nucleotides: TGTGCCAGCAGTTACGGACAGGGAAACTATGGCTACACCTTC. This rearrangement joins TRBV28 to TRBJ1-2, with TRBD1 matching over 8 bases. In germline, CDR1 is MDHEN, CDR2 SYDVKM. V was pared by 4 bases and J by 2 bases, with 3 bases of the junction left unmatched. The CDR3 has 14 residues.

The chain links TRBV30 to TRBJ1-2, with D hard to call. V was shortened by 1 base and J by 8 bases, with 14 bases between the two germline ends. Germline-derived CDR1 and CDR2 are GTSNPN and SVGIG (reference sequence). This CDR3 contains 13 residues. CDR3 sequence reads: CAWSARSKLGYTF. As DNA, the CDR3 is TGTGCCTGGAGTGCTCGTTCTAAATTGGGCTACACCTTC.

The chain is built from TRBV5-6 and TRBJ1-3; TRBD1 is a possible D gene (6 bases). V shed 9 bases and J shed 3 bases, with 16 bases lying between them. The V gene's germline CDR1 is SGHDT and CDR2 YYEEEE. CDR3 length: 14 amino acids. The CDR3 sequence is CATRRGGGGNTIYF. DNA for the CDR3: TGTGCCACCCGGAGGGGGGGCGGTGGAAACACCATATATTTT. Variable domain in full (rest from reference TRBV5-6 and TRBJ1-3): DAGVTQSPTHLIKTRGQQVTLRCSPKSGHDTVSWYQQALGQGPQFIFQYYEEEERQRGNFPDRFSGHQFPNYSSELNVNALLLGDSALYLCATRRGGGGNTIYFGEGSWLTVV.

The V and J genes are TRBV12-5 and TRBJ2-2; D gene uncertain. The germline V and J ends were trimmed by 5 bases and 0 bases, with 13 bases remaining between them. The CDR3 length is 16 residues. Germline V gives CDR1 LGHNT, CDR2 FRNRAP. As DNA, the CDR3 is TGTGCTAGTGGTCTAAATGTGGGCCCGAACACCGGGGAGCTGTTTTTT. Amino acid sequence: CASGLNVGPNTGELFF.

The chain combines TRBV28 with TRBJ2-7; D is possibly TRBD1 (5 bases). The V gene lost 3 bases and the J gene lost 4 bases, with 22 bases spanning the gap. The CDR3 covers 17 residues. Germline V gives CDR1 MDHEN, CDR2 SYDVKM. The chain's CDR3 is CASSLGFKGNGKYEQYF. The DNA of the CDR3 is TGTGCCAGCAGTTTGGGTTTTAAGGGGAATGGGAAATACGAGCAGTACTTC.

This chain connects TRBV28 to TRBJ1-4; D remains ambiguous. CDR1 and CDR2 from the germline V gene are MDHEN and SYDVKM. The ends were cut back, 7 bases at V and 8 bases at J, with 8 bases in the middle. This CDR3 region has 11 residues. The DNA of the CDR3 is TGTGCCAGCATGACGGGGGAAAAACTGTTTTTT. This encodes CASMTGEKLFF.

The J gene is TRBJ2-2, the V gene TRBV3-1 (or the pseudogene TRBV3-2), with a weak D call TRBD2 (6 bases). V was clipped by 6 bases and J by 6 bases, with 20 bases between them. Germline CDR1 is LGHDT and CDR2 is YNNKEL (reference sequence). The CDR3 has 16 residues. CDR3: CASRGGSGKRPGELFF. CDR3 nucleotides: TGTGCCAGCAGGGGAGGTTCCGGTAAGAGGCCCGGGGAGCTGTTTTTT.

This chain joins TRBV28 and TRBJ2-7; no definite D call. In germline, CDR1 is MDHEN, CDR2 SYDVKM. V shed 1 base and J shed 5 bases, with 15 bases lying between them. CDR3 length: 15 residues. The CDR3, as DNA: TGTGCCAGCAGTTTATTATTCGCGGTAATCCACGAGCAGTACTTC. Residues: CASSLLFAVIHEQYF. The full variable domain, rest sourced from reference TRBV28 and TRBJ2-7, is DVKVTQSSRYLVKRTGEKVFLECVQDMDHENMFWYRQDPGLGLRLIYFSYDVKMKEKGDIPEGYSVSREKKERFSLILESASTNQTSMYLCASSLLFAVIHEQYFGPGTRLTVT.

The chain links TRBV28 to TRBJ2-7; the D is unclear. Per the germline V gene, CDR1 is MDHEN and CDR2 is SYDVKM. The CDR3 length is 14 residues. Between the trimmed V and J ends, which lost 3 bases and 3 bases, there was a span of 12 bases. The CDR3 DNA reads TGTGCCAGCAGTTTGCCGGGTGTTAACTACGAGCAGTACTTC. Encoded protein: CASSLPGVNYEQYF.

The chain couples TRBV2 to TRBJ2-7; D remains unclear. The V end was cut by 3 bases, the J end by 0 bases, with 12 bases between. CDR1 is SNHLY and CDR2 is FYNNEI in the germline V gene. This CDR3 spans 15 amino acids. CDR3 bases: TGTGCCAGCAGTGAGACCTCCACGGGCTCCTACGAGCAGTACTTC. Amino acids: CASSETSTGSYEQYF.

V usage is TRBV28 and J usage is TRBJ1-3, with D perhaps matching TRBD1 (6 bases). V was clipped by 3 bases and J by 9 bases, with 18 bases between them. CDR3 length equals 15 residues. The V gene's germline CDR1 is MDHEN and CDR2 SYDVKM. CDR3 DNA sequence: TGTGCCAGCAGTTTGGGTGGGACACAGACCCGCACCATATATTTT. Encoded protein: CASSLGGTQTRTIYF.

This sequence joins TRBV19 and TRBJ1-1; TRBD1 aligns across 10 bases. The CDR3 totals 13 residues. Germline V lookup: CDR1 LNHDA, CDR2 SQIVND (reference sequence). V lost 6 bases, J lost 6 bases, and 4 bases stayed unmatched. CDR3 residues: CASSQDRGPEAFF. In DNA, the CDR3 is TGTGCCAGTAGCCAAGACAGGGGGCCTGAAGCTTTCTTT.

The chain couples TRBV15 to TRBJ2-7, with D perhaps TRBD1 (5 bases). Germline V gene lookup returns CDR1 LNHNV and CDR2 YYDKDF (reference sequence). The germline V and J ends were trimmed by 3 bases and 1 base, with 10 bases remaining between them. The CDR3 totals 14 residues. CDR3 protein: CATSSFQGSYEQYF. The CDR3 nucleotides read TGTGCCACCAGCAGCTTCCAGGGATCCTACGAGCAGTACTTC.

The chain employs TRBV28 and TRBJ1-5, with a possible D match to TRBD1 (5 bases). Germline lookup yields CDR1 MDHEN and CDR2 SYDVKM. The CDR3 covers 14 residues. Trimming removed 2 bases at V and 1 base at J, with 6 bases between. The CDR3 loop reads CASSLAGSNQPQHF. The CDR3 region has the DNA TGTGCCAGCAGTTTAGCAGGGAGCAATCAGCCCCAGCATTTT.

The gene calls are TRBV6-5 and TRBJ2-2, with 8 bases fitting TRBD1. The V and J ends lost 6 bases and 4 bases, in that order; junction bases with no gene match: 7. Germline V gene data show CDR1 as MNHEY and CDR2 as SVGAGI. The CDR3 runs to 15 residues. The CDR3 bases are TGTGCCAGCAGCGGACAGGGTGTAGGCACCGGGGAGCTGTTTTTT. It is translated as CASSGQGVGTGELFF.

On this clone itself: The identical CDR3 is also encoded by other nucleotide sequences in the sample. The chain couples TRBV6-1 to TRBJ1-6; 7 bases are shared with TRBD1. CDR3 size: 14 residues. Per germline, CDR1 MNHNS and CDR2 SASEGT. Trimming at V came to 1 base and at J to 10 bases, leaving 4 bases not matched to a gene. Written as DNA, the CDR3 is TGTGCCAGCAGTGAAGGACAGGGCAGATCACCCCTCCACTTT. Protein product: CASSEGQGRSPLHF.

The chain combines TRBV12-3 or TRBV12-4 with TRBJ1-5; 11 bases align to TRBD1. There are 13 residues in the CDR3. Trimming cost V 8 bases and J 6 bases; bases outside gene matches: 3. The CDR3 sequence: CASGQGAGQPQHF. For the CDR3, the DNA is TGTGCCAGCGGACAGGGGGCAGGTCAGCCCCAGCATTTT.

This chain joins TRBV10-2 and TRBJ2-2, with a tentative D call TRBD2 (6 bases). Looked up from germline, CDR1 is WSHSY and CDR2 is SAAADI. This CDR3 is 15 amino acids long. V lost 5 bases and J lost 6, with 16 bases in between. CDR3 nucleotides: TGCGCCAGCAGTTCGGCGGGATTTCTGTCCGGGGAGCTGTTTTTT. It is translated as CASSSAGFLSGELFF.

V and J are TRBV2 and TRBJ2-5; 10 bases fit TRBD2. CDR3 size: 17 residues. CDR1 SNHLY and CDR2 FYNNEI come from the germline V gene. Trimming took 2 bases from V and 2 from J; bases not matched to a gene: 8. The CDR3 nucleotides read TGTGCCAGCAGTGAACTCTCTAGCGGGAGATTACAAGAGACCCAGTACTTC. It yields the protein CASSELSSGRLQETQYF.

This clone was detected only once. V gene TRBV10-3 combines with J gene TRBJ1-2; 10 positions match TRBD1. The CDR3 loop spans 14 amino acids. The J segment lost 1 base and the V segment lost 10 bases, leaving 6 bases of the junction unmatched. Germline V CDR1 and CDR2: ENHRY, SYGVKD. In DNA, the CDR3 is TGTGCCACGAGGGACAGGGGAAATAACTATGGCTACACCTTC. It yields the protein CATRDRGNNYGYTF.

The chain recombines TRBV24-1 with TRBJ1-5; 9 bases map to TRBD1. V lost 4 bases, J lost 6 bases, and 12 bases stayed unmatched. Per the germline V gene, CDR1 is KGHDR and CDR2 is SFDVKD. The CDR3 covers 17 residues. CDR3 sequence: CATSDRAQGALGQPQHF. The CDR3 DNA follows: TGTGCCACCAGTGACCGGGCACAGGGGGCTTTAGGTCAGCCCCAGCATTTT.

CDR3 loop: CASSLGAYEQYF. The CDR3 DNA follows: TGTGCCAGCAGCTTAGGAGCCTACGAGCAGTACTTC. The chain couples TRBV7-2 to TRBJ2-7, with unresolved D. In germline, CDR1 is SGHTA, CDR2 FQGNSA. CDR3 size: 12 residues. Trimming took 1 base from V and 2 from J, leaving 3 bases between them.